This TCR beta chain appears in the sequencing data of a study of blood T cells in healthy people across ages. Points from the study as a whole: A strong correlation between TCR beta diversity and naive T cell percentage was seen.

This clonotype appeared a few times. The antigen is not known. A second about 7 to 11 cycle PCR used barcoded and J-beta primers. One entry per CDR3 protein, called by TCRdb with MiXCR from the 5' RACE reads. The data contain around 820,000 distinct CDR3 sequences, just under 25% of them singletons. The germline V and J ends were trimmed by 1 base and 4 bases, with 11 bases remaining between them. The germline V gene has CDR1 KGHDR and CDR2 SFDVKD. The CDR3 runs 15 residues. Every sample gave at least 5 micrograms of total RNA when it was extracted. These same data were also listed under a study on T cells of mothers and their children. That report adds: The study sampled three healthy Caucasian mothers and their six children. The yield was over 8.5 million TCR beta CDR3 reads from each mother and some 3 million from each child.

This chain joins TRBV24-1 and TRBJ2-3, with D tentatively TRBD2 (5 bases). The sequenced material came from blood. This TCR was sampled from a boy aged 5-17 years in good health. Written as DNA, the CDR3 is TGTGCCACCAGTGATTTTCGGGAATCCGCAGATACGCAGTATTTT. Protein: CATSDFRESADTQYF.